The present T cell receptor beta chain was sequenced within a study of siplizumab effects on memory and regulatory T cells. Losses at the gene ends were 5 bases for V and 10 bases for J; bases not matched to a gene: 12. The V gene's germline CDR1 is SGHTA and CDR2 FQGTGA. The length of the CDR3 is 16 residues. Findings and caveats of the study: Greater diversity than memory cells seemed evident in naive T cells, which also appeared to be major alloresponse contributors. For mappable alloreactive CD4+ clones, the mean Treg-derived fraction was about 72% with siplizumab and 26.9% in controls.

Assay used: immunoSEQ multiplex PCR; TCRdb lists only in-frame clones, some missing. The repertoire holds some 97,000 clones, with about 90% as singletons. The sample holds one count of this clone. The target antigen is unknown. This TCR was recovered from a human donor in good health. This rearrangement joins TRBV7-3 to TRBJ2-1; 12 bases fit TRBD2. Input material: Tregs sorted from blood. The chain's CDR3 is CASSPPTSGSTLEQFF. The CDR3 DNA reads TGTGCCAGCAGCCCACCGACTAGCGGGAGTACGTTGGAGCAGTTCTTC. The variable domain in full, with the rest retrieved from reference TRBV7-3 and TRBJ2-1, is GAGVSQTPSNKVTEKGKYVELRCDPISGHTALYWYRQSLGQGPEFLIYFQGTGAADDSGLPNDRFFAVRPEGSVSTLKIQRTERGDSAVYLCASSPPTSGSTLEQFFGPGTRLTVL.